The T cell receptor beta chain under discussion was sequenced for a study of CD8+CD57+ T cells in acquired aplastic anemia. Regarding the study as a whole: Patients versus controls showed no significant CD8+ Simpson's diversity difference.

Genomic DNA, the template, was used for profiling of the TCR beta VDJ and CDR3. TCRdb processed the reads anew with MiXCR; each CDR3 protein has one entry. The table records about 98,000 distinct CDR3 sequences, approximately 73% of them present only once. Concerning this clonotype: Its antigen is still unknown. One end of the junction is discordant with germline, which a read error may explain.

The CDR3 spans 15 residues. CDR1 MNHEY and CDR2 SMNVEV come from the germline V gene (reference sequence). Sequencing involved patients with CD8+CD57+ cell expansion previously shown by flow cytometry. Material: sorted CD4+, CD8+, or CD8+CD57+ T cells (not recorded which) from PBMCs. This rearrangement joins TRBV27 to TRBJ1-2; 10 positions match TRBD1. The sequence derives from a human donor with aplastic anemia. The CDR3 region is CASSLGQGTLRGYAF. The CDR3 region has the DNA TGTGCCAGCAGTTTGGGACAGGGGACCTTGCGTGGCTACGCCTTC.